This T cell receptor (beta chain) was observed in a study of beta chain features in type 1 diabetes. The germline CDR1 and CDR2 sequences are MDHEN and SYDVKM. Trimming removed 7 bases from V and 5 bases from J, with 15 bases in between. There are 14 residues in the CDR3. Investigators reverse transcribed all isolated RNA, so they sequenced expressed TCRB transcripts. TCRdb's copy holds only in-frame clones and misses some; the assay was immunoSEQ multiplex PCR. The table records hundreds of thousands of clones, 10% to 15% of them present only once. Sequencing used naive CD4+ T cells from blood. The sequence came from a man aged 18-30 years in good health. V gene TRBV28 combines with J gene TRBJ1-5, with D possibly being TRBD1 (5 bases). The CDR3 nucleotides read TGTGCCAGCAACCCTGCAGGGTTTTATCAGCCCCAGCATTTT. Encoded protein: CASNPAGFYQPQHF.